This TCR beta chain is drawn from a study of regulatory T cells in long-lasting Graves disease. General observations from the study: Persistent patients had more shared public clonotypes (around 3,000) than new patients (about 970).

Deletions cut 4 bases from V and 3 bases from J, with 15 bases between. CDR1 and CDR2 from the germline V gene are SEHNR and FQNEAQ (reference sequence). CDR3 length: 15 amino acids. This clonotype was observed at least ten times. No antigen is known for it. Time point given: newly diagnosed GD, antithyroid drugs for less than 3 months. PBMC RNA was the source of the TCR library. American Thyroid Association guidelines were used to diagnose Graves' disease. Construction of the TCR beta libraries employed iRepertoire HTBI primers in conjunction with Arm-PCR of CDR3 regions. TCRdb passed the multiplex PCR reads through MiXCR, listing each CDR3 protein once. Among roughly 610,000 distinct CDR3 sequences listed, more than 15% were seen once. The data were also submitted as part of a second study, on T cells in Graves' hyperthyroidism and ophthalmopathy. That work adds: The model's output predicted ophthalmopathy at a median of 6.5 months prior to onset.

This chain links TRBV7-9 with TRBJ1-1, with a possible D match to TRBD1 (5 bases). Sequencing was performed on peripheral blood mononuclear cells (PBMCs), taken at new diagnosis, from a patient treated with antithyroid drugs. This clonotype was sampled from a man aged 18 to 35 with Graves disease. DNA of the CDR3: TGTGCCAGCAGCTCTGGTGGGCGGGGCGACACTGAAGCTTTCTTT. Its protein is CASSSGGRGDTEAFF.